This is a list of T cell receptor beta chains from one sample in a study of cytotoxic CD8 clonotypes in ibrutinib-treated CLL. Libraries were prepared by immunoSEQ multiplex PCR; TCRdb keeps only in-frame clonotypes and omits some of them. The sample includes 55,000 to 60,000 clones, nearly 55% of them seen just once. The source was PBMCs, collected at disease progression, from a patient treated with ibrutinib. The receptors were sampled from a human donor with chronic lymphocytic leukemia. CDR3s include the opening cysteine and the closing phenylalanine or tryptophan. D genes are given only for firm matches. Clone size, where shown, is once, few, many, or a class for clones that have expanded.

v_gene: TRBV2
d_gene: .
j_gene: TRBJ2-7
len: 14
abundance: .
CDR3nt: TGTGCCAGCAGTGGTAGAACAGATACCTACGAGCAGTACTTC
CDR3aa: CASSGRTDTYEQYF

v_gene: TRBV18
d_gene: .
j_gene: TRBJ2-2
len: 13
abundance: .
CDR3nt: TGTGCCAGCTCACCAGATCGACTCGGGGAGCTGTTTTTT
CDR3aa: CASSPDRLGELFF

v_gene: TRBV4-1
d_gene: TRBD1
j_gene: TRBJ1-3
len: 15
abundance: .
CDR3nt: TGCGCCAGCAGCCTCCGGGACAGCACTGGAAACACCATATATTTT
CDR3aa: CASSLRDSTGNTIYF

v_gene: TRBV6-5
d_gene: .
j_gene: TRBJ2-7
len: 12
abundance: .
CDR3nt: TGTGCCAGCAGTTACTCCCCCTACGAGCAGTACTTC
CDR3aa: CASSYSPYEQYF

v_gene: TRBV7-8
d_gene: TRBD1
j_gene: TRBJ1-1
len: 17
abundance: few
CDR3nt: TGTGCCAGCAGCTTAATAGGAGGGGGCTTGGGTAACACTGAAGCTTTCTTT
CDR3aa: CASSLIGGGLGNTEAFF

v_gene: TRBV5-1
d_gene: .
j_gene: TRBJ2-2
len: 15
abundance: .
CDR3nt: TGCGCCAGCACCCCCCTGAGGGTGTCTACCGGGGAGCTGTTTTTT
CDR3aa: CASTPLRVSTGELFF

v_gene: TRBV4-1
d_gene: .
j_gene: TRBJ2-2
len: 13
abundance: .
CDR3nt: TGCGCCAGCAGCCGTGACAGCTCCGGGGAGCTGTTTTTT
CDR3aa: CASSRDSSGELFF

v_gene: TRBV9
d_gene: TRBD2
j_gene: TRBJ2-3
len: 15
abundance: .
CDR3nt: TGTGCCAGCAGCAGGACTAGCGGGCGGGGAGATACGCAGTATTTT
CDR3aa: CASSRTSGRGDTQYF

v_gene: TRBV4-1
d_gene: TRBD2
j_gene: TRBJ2-1
len: 17
abundance: .
CDR3nt: TGCGCCAGCAGCCAGGTAATCGGGACTAGCTCCTACAATGAGCAGTTCTTC
CDR3aa: CASSQVIGTSSYNEQFF

v_gene: TRBV2
d_gene: .
j_gene: TRBJ1-6
len: 15
abundance: .
CDR3nt: TGTGCCAGCAATCTCGCAGGGGCAGGGAATTCACCCCTCCACTTT
CDR3aa: CASNLAGAGNSPLHF

v_gene: TRBV28
d_gene: .
j_gene: TRBJ1-4
len: 13
abundance: .
CDR3nt: TGTGCCATCCAAGGGGGACTAAATGAAAAACTGTTTTTT
CDR3aa: CAIQGGLNEKLFF

v_gene: TRBV10-3
d_gene: TRBD1
j_gene: TRBJ2-7
len: 14
abundance: .
CDR3nt: TGTGCCATCAGCGGGGGACAGGGGACTTACGAGCAGTACTTC
CDR3aa: CAISGGQGTYEQYF

v_gene: TRBV11-2
d_gene: .
j_gene: TRBJ2-1
len: 16
abundance: few
CDR3nt: TGTGCCAGCAGCTTACAAATGTTAGTCGCTCTCAATGAGCAGTTCTTC
CDR3aa: CASSLQMLVALNEQFF

v_gene: TRBV7-9
d_gene: TRBD2
j_gene: TRBJ2-1
len: 17
abundance: few
CDR3nt: TGTGCCAGCAGCTTAGTTGCGGGAGGGGCCTCCTACAATGAGCAGTTCTTC
CDR3aa: CASSLVAGGASYNEQFF

v_gene: TRBV23-1
d_gene: .
j_gene: TRBJ1-2
len: 15
abundance: .
CDR3nt: TGCGCCAGCAGTCAATCCCGACGGGGAAACTATGGCTACACCTTC
CDR3aa: CASSQSRRGNYGYTF

v_gene: TRBV5-1
d_gene: .
j_gene: TRBJ2-2
len: 13
abundance: .
CDR3nt: TGCGCCAGCAGCTTGCGGGTGGCCGGGGAGCTGTTTTTT
CDR3aa: CASSLRVAGELFF

v_gene: TRBV7-9
d_gene: TRBD2
j_gene: TRBJ2-5
len: 16
abundance: few
CDR3nt: TGTGCCAGCAGCCCCCGATCTAGCGGGGTACCAGGGTCCCAGTACTTC
CDR3aa: CASSPRSSGVPGSQYF

v_gene: TRBV9
d_gene: .
j_gene: TRBJ1-5
len: 15
abundance: .
CDR3nt: TGTGCCAGCAGCGAAAAGGGATATAGCAATCAGCCCCAGCATTTT
CDR3aa: CASSEKGYSNQPQHF

v_gene: TRBV5-5
d_gene: TRBD1
j_gene: TRBJ1-4
len: 14
abundance: .
CDR3nt: TGTGCCAGCAGCTCCAGGGGGCATGGCGAAAAACTGTTTTTT
CDR3aa: CASSSRGHGEKLFF

v_gene: TRBV28
d_gene: .
j_gene: TRBJ2-7
len: 12
abundance: .
CDR3nt: TGTGCCAGCATGGGGTCCTCCTACGAGCAGTACTTC
CDR3aa: CASMGSSYEQYF

v_gene: TRBV28
d_gene: .
j_gene: TRBJ2-2
len: 16
abundance: .
CDR3nt: TGTGCCAGCAGTTCCCCCGGGACAACGAACACCGGGGAGCTGTTTTTT
CDR3aa: CASSSPGTTNTGELFF

v_gene: TRBV7-2
d_gene: TRBD2
j_gene: TRBJ2-3
len: 15
abundance: .
CDR3nt: TGTGCCAGCAGCTTAGGGATTAGCGGGAGCCATACGCAGTATTTT
CDR3aa: CASSLGISGSHTQYF

v_gene: TRBV18
d_gene: .
j_gene: TRBJ2-7
len: 18
abundance: .
CDR3nt: TGTGCCAGCTCACCTGTAGGCAGTAATTGGGGCCTAACCTACGAGCAGTACTTC
CDR3aa: CASSPVGSNWGLTYEQYF

v_gene: TRBV6-5
d_gene: .
j_gene: TRBJ2-7
len: 15
abundance: .
CDR3nt: TGTGCCAGCAGACCCGGGACGACGGGCGGATACGAGCAGTACTTC
CDR3aa: CASRPGTTGGYEQYF

v_gene: TRBV27
d_gene: .
j_gene: TRBJ2-2
len: 11
abundance: .
CDR3nt: TGTGCCAGCAGTTTAGCCGGGGAGCTGTTTTTT
CDR3aa: CASSLAGELFF

v_gene: TRBV7-2
d_gene: .
j_gene: TRBJ2-1
len: 14
abundance: .
CDR3nt: TGTGCCAGCAGCTTAACTTCTACGCTCAATGAGCAGTTCTTC
CDR3aa: CASSLTSTLNEQFF

v_gene: TRBV5-4
d_gene: .
j_gene: TRBJ2-7
len: 15
abundance: .
CDR3nt: TGTGCCAGCAGCCTTGATCCTAGAGGTCGCAACGAGCAGTACTTC
CDR3aa: CASSLDPRGRNEQYF

v_gene: TRBV5-6
d_gene: .
j_gene: TRBJ1-1
len: 15
abundance: .
CDR3nt: TGTGCCAGCAGCTTGGATACCGGCCCGAACACTGAAGCTTTCTTT
CDR3aa: CASSLDTGPNTEAFF

v_gene: TRBV5-6
d_gene: TRBD1
j_gene: TRBJ1-5
len: 16
abundance: .
CDR3nt: TGTGCCAGCAGCTTGGCCGACAGGGGCATAGATCAGCCCCAGCATTTT
CDR3aa: CASSLADRGIDQPQHF

v_gene: TRBV7-9
d_gene: .
j_gene: TRBJ2-7
len: 14
abundance: .
CDR3nt: TGTGCCAGCAGCTTAGGGCCCCTCCCTTACGAGCAGTACTTC
CDR3aa: CASSLGPLPYEQYF

v_gene: TRBV10-2
d_gene: .
j_gene: TRBJ2-3
len: 15
abundance: once
CDR3nt: TGCGCCAGCAGTGAGGTGACGGCTAGCACAGATACGCAGTATTTT
CDR3aa: CASSEVTASTDTQYF

v_gene: TRBV10-3
d_gene: .
j_gene: TRBJ1-2
len: 14
abundance: .
CDR3nt: TGTGCCATCAGTGAGGCTGCAGGGAATAATGGCTACACCTTC
CDR3aa: CAISEAAGNNGYTF

v_gene: TRBV29-1
d_gene: .
j_gene: TRBJ2-7
len: 13
abundance: .
CDR3nt: TGCAGCGTTGCCCTAGCGAATCAATACGAGCAGTACTTC
CDR3aa: CSVALANQYEQYF

v_gene: TRBV19
d_gene: .
j_gene: TRBJ2-7
len: 13
abundance: .
CDR3nt: TGTGCCAGTAGTCCGCGGGGTGCCTACGAGCAGTACTTC
CDR3aa: CASSPRGAYEQYF

v_gene: TRBV11-2
d_gene: TRBD2
j_gene: TRBJ2-1
len: 17
abundance: few
CDR3nt: TGTGCCAGAAGCTTGGCCACCAGCGGGAAACACGAGGATGAGCAGTTCTTC
CDR3aa: CARSLATSGKHEDEQFF

v_gene: TRBV19
d_gene: .
j_gene: TRBJ1-4
len: 18
abundance: once
CDR3nt: TGTGCCAGTAGTTTCGGGACATCTTCCGCTACAACTAATGAAAAACTGTTTTTT
CDR3aa: CASSFGTSSATTNEKLFF

v_gene: TRBV27
d_gene: TRBD2
j_gene: TRBJ2-2
len: 16
abundance: once
CDR3nt: TGTGCCAGCAGCCTACTAGCGGGGAGGAACACCGGGGAGCTGTTTTTT
CDR3aa: CASSLLAGRNTGELFF

v_gene: TRBV6-5
d_gene: .
j_gene: TRBJ1-2
len: 15
abundance: .
CDR3nt: TGTGCCAGCATGAAAAGACAGGCGGAAGTTGTTTGCTACACCTTC
CDR3aa: CASMKRQAEVVCYTF

v_gene: TRBV5-1
d_gene: TRBD2
j_gene: TRBJ2-5
len: 14
abundance: .
CDR3nt: TGCGCCAGCAGCACTACTAGCGGCCAAGAGACCCAGTACTTC
CDR3aa: CASSTTSGQETQYF

v_gene: TRBV7-3
d_gene: TRBD2
j_gene: TRBJ2-5
len: 15
abundance: .
CDR3nt: TGTGCCAGCTCCCTAGCGGGAAGCGGGGAAGAGACCCAGTACTTC
CDR3aa: CASSLAGSGEETQYF

v_gene: TRBV6-4
d_gene: .
j_gene: TRBJ2-3
len: 17
abundance: .
CDR3nt: TGTGCCAGCAGTGCTCAGGGAGTAGGTATAGGCACAGATACGCAGTATTTT
CDR3aa: CASSAQGVGIGTDTQYF

v_gene: TRBV9
d_gene: .
j_gene: TRBJ2-7
len: 16
abundance: once
CDR3nt: TGTGCCAGCAGCGTAGCTACAGGTGCCTTTTCCCACGAGCAGTACTTC
CDR3aa: CASSVATGAFSHEQYF

v_gene: TRBV2
d_gene: .
j_gene: TRBJ2-5
len: 13
abundance: .
CDR3nt: TGTGCCAGCAGTGAAGGTGATTGGTCGGGCCAGTACTTC
CDR3aa: CASSEGDWSGQYF

v_gene: TRBV28
d_gene: .
j_gene: TRBJ2-3
len: 11
abundance: .
CDR3nt: TGTGCCAGCAGTTTGAGGGATACGCAGTATTTT
CDR3aa: CASSLRDTQYF

v_gene: TRBV9
d_gene: TRBD2
j_gene: TRBJ2-3
len: 16
abundance: .
CDR3nt: TGTGCCAGCACCGAGGGACTAGCGGACAGCACAGATACGCAGTATTTT
CDR3aa: CASTEGLADSTDTQYF

v_gene: TRBV2
d_gene: .
j_gene: TRBJ1-5
len: 13
abundance: .
CDR3nt: TGTGCCAGCAGTGAAGGGGAGGGGCAGCCCCAGCATTTT
CDR3aa: CASSEGEGQPQHF

v_gene: TRBV20-1
d_gene: .
j_gene: TRBJ1-4
len: 11
abundance: few
CDR3nt: TGCAGTGCTAGAGAATCGGAAAAACTGTTTTTT
CDR3aa: CSARESEKLFF

v_gene: TRBV7-6
d_gene: .
j_gene: TRBJ1-2
len: 12
abundance: few
CDR3nt: TGTGCCAGCAGCTTGGCAGGCTATGGCTACACCTTC
CDR3aa: CASSLAGYGYTF

v_gene: TRBV5-1
d_gene: .
j_gene: TRBJ2-1
len: 16
abundance: .
CDR3nt: TGCGCCAGCAGCTTGGCCTGGGGGGAGACATACAATGAGCAGTTCTTC
CDR3aa: CASSLAWGETYNEQFF

v_gene: TRBV7-2
d_gene: .
j_gene: TRBJ1-1
len: 11
abundance: .
CDR3nt: TGTGCCAGCAGCTTCGACGGGGGAGCTTTCTTT
CDR3aa: CASSFDGGAFF

v_gene: TRBV7-8
d_gene: .
j_gene: TRBJ1-3
len: 14
abundance: .
CDR3nt: TGTGCCAGCAGCCCATTGGTCTCTGGAAACACCATATATTTT
CDR3aa: CASSPLVSGNTIYF

v_gene: TRBV28
d_gene: .
j_gene: TRBJ1-2
len: 13
abundance: .
CDR3nt: TGTGCCAGCAGTACTACGTACGACTCTGGCTACACCTTC
CDR3aa: CASSTTYDSGYTF

v_gene: TRBV27
d_gene: .
j_gene: TRBJ2-3
len: 14
abundance: few
CDR3nt: TGTGCCAGCAGTCCCCCGTTAGGTGTAGATACGCAGTATTTT
CDR3aa: CASSPPLGVDTQYF